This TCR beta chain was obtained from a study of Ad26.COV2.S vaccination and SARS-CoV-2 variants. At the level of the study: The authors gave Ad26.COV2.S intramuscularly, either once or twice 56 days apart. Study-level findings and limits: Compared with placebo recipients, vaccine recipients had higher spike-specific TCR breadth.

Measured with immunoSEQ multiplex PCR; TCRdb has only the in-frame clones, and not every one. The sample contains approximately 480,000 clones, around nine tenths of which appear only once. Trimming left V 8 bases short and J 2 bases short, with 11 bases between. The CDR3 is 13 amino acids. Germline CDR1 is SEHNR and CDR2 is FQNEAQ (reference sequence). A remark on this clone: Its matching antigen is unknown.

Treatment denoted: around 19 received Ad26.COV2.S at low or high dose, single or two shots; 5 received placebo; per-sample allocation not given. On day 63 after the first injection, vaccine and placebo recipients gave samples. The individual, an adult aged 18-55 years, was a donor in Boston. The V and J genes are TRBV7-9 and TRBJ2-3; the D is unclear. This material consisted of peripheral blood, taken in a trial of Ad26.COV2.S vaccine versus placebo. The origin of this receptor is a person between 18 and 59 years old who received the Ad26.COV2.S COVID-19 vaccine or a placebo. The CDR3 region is CASEDAPTDTQYF. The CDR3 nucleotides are TGTGCCAGCGAGGATGCCCCCACAGATACGCAGTATTTT.